Below, 20 T cell receptor beta chains from the same sample are listed, as sequenced in a study of cytomegalovirus exposure and HLA in healthy donors. Measured with immunoSEQ multiplex PCR; TCRdb has only the in-frame clones, and not every one. The sample has about 150,000 clones, approximately 91% seen once; the top ten hold around 0.7%. The sequencing sample was made of PBMCs. Receptor source: a man aged 18 to 35 in good health and CMV-seronegative.

This rearrangement joins TRBV7-9 to TRBJ2-5, with no clear D. CDR1 is SEHNR and CDR2 is FQNEAQ in the germline V gene (reference sequence). Trimming left V 8 bases short and J 7 bases short, with 17 bases between. There are 13 residues in the CDR3. The CDR3 nucleotides read TGTGCCAGCCTCCCCTACCCCTTTGGGACCCAGTACTTC. Amino acids: CASLPYPFGTQYF. The variable domain in full, with the rest retrieved from reference TRBV7-9 and TRBJ2-5, is DTGVSQNPRHKITKRGQNVTFRCDPISEHNRLYWYRQTLGQGPEFLTYFQNEAQLEKSRLLSDRFSAERPKGSFSTLEIQRTEQGDSAMYLCASLPYPFGTQYFGPGTRLLVL.

This clone was seen only a few times. The chain has TRBV6-1 and TRBJ1-5; TRBD1 agrees at 7 bases. The V segment lost 6 bases and the J segment 7 bases; nucleotides outside the gene matches: 12. From germline, CDR1 is MNHNS and CDR2 SASEGT. The CDR3 is made up of 15 amino acids. CDR3: CASSDRDFGVQPQHF. CDR3 bases: TGTGCCAGCAGCGACAGGGATTTCGGGGTGCAGCCCCAGCATTTT.

The rearrangement links TRBV10-2 to TRBJ2-1; 7 bases agree with TRBD2. The CDR3 extends over 17 amino acids. Per the germline V gene, CDR1 is WSHSY and CDR2 is SAAADI. V shed 2 bases, J shed 9 bases, and the junction held 16 bases outside the gene matches. The CDR3 here is CASSEPYRDYSISEQFF. The CDR3 DNA reads TGCGCCAGCAGTGAGCCTTACCGGGACTACTCAATAAGTGAGCAGTTCTTC.

The chain employs TRBV27 and TRBJ2-2, with D tentatively TRBD2 (5 bases). Germline V CDR1 and CDR2: MNHEY, SMNVEV (reference sequence). The CDR3 is 14 amino acids. The V and J ends lost 5 bases and 5 bases respectively, with 12 bases between them. The CDR3 spells CASSTRTGTGELFF. Here the CDR3 DNA reads TGTGCCAGCAGTACAAGGACGGGAACCGGGGAGCTGTTTTTT.

This rearrangement joins TRBV5-4 to TRBJ2-7, with D unclear. Germline V lookup: CDR1 SGHNT, CDR2 YYREEE (reference sequence). The CDR3 runs 13 residues. Deletions cut 0 bases from V and 7 bases from J, with 11 bases between. CDR3 bases: TGTGCCAGCAGCTTGGGTCCGGCCGGGGAGCAGTACTTC. Translated, it gives CASSLGPAGEQYF.

CDR3 region: CASGSYRGEDYGYTF. The CDR3 DNA reads as TGTGCTAGTGGTTCCTACAGGGGTGAGGACTATGGCTACACCTTC. This sequence joins TRBV12-5 and TRBJ1-2, with 7 bases lining up with TRBD1. Trimming at V came to 4 bases and at J to 3 bases, leaving 8 bases not matched to a gene. Germline V gene sequence: CDR1 LGHNT, CDR2 FRNRAP. The CDR3 contains 15 residues.

The rearrangement links TRBV9 to TRBJ2-2, with TRBD1 matching 9 bases. The CDR3 length is 14 residues. Trimming removed 0 bases from V and 7 bases from J; junction bases left unmatched: 1. The V gene's germline CDR1 is SGDLS and CDR2 YYNGEE. In DNA, the CDR3 is TGTGCCAGCAGCGTAGGACAGGGGGTCGGGGAGCTGTTTTTT. The encoded protein is CASSVGQGVGELFF.

This clone was seen a handful of times. This chain joins TRBV4-2 and TRBJ1-6, with D possibly being TRBD1 (5 bases). The V end lost 0 bases, the J end lost 2 bases, and 8 bases lay between the germline ends. The CDR3 covers 16 residues. Germline lookup yields CDR1 LGHNA and CDR2 YNFKEQ. The CDR3 nucleotides are TGTGCCAGCAGCCAAGATTGGGGCCCCTATAATTCACCCCTCCACTTT. Translation: CASSQDWGPYNSPLHF.

The CDR3 loop is CASSLYQTKETQYF. In DNA form, the CDR3 reads TGCGCCAGCAGCTTGTATCAGACAAAAGAGACCCAGTACTTC. This chain links TRBV5-1 with TRBJ2-5; D is undetermined. CDR3 length: 14 amino acids. Germline CDR1 and CDR2: SGHRS and YFSETQ. Trimming took off 1 base at V and 3 bases at J, with 10 bases between the two ends. Combining the CDR3 with reference TRBV5-1 and TRBJ2-5 gives the whole variable domain KAGVTQTPRYLIKTRGQQVTLSCSPISGHRSVSWYQQTPGQGLQFLFEYFSETQRNKGNFPGRFSGRQFSNSRSEMNVSTLELGDSALYLCASSLYQTKETQYFGPGTRLLVL.

This chain joins TRBV12-5 and TRBJ2-3, with 7 bases fitting TRBD2. The V gene's germline CDR1 is LGHNT and CDR2 FRNRAP. The V and J ends lost 2 bases and 0 bases, in that order; junction bases with no gene match: 2. The CDR3 sequence is 15 residues long. The CDR3 bases are TGTGCTAGTGGTTTGACGGGGGGAAGCACAGATACGCAGTATTTT. This sequence encodes CASGLTGGSTDTQYF.

The chain combines TRBV2 with TRBJ1-4; D may be TRBD1 (5 bases). Per the germline V gene, CDR1 is SNHLY and CDR2 is FYNNEI. V was clipped by 3 bases and J by 8 bases, with 13 bases between them. This CDR3 is 14 amino acids long. Here the CDR3 reads CASSDWGGREKLFF. CDR3 nucleotides: TGTGCCAGCAGTGACTGGGGGGGAAGGGAAAAACTGTTTTTT.

This clone was detected only once. The chain combines TRBV15 with TRBJ2-1; 9 bases fit TRBD2. The CDR3 is 15 amino acids. In germline, CDR1 is LNHNV, CDR2 YYDKDF (reference sequence). Trimming cost V 1 base and J 9 bases; bases outside gene matches: 7. CDR3 nucleotide sequence: TGTGCCACCAGCAGAGTGATAGCGGGAGAAGGTGAGCAGTTCTTC. Translated: CATSRVIAGEGEQFF.

V usage is TRBV7-9 and J usage is TRBJ2-7; 12 bases match TRBD2. CDR1 SEHNR and CDR2 FQNEAQ come from the germline V gene (reference sequence). The CDR3 contains 15 residues. J lost 3 bases, V lost 1 base, and 1 base had no gene match. The CDR3 loop reads CASSLGLAGVYEQYV. As DNA, the CDR3 is TGTGCCAGCAGCTTAGGACTAGCGGGAGTCTACGAGCAGTACGTC.

The chain's CDR3 is CASSQETGTYNSPLHF. CDR3 nucleotides: TGTGCCAGCAGCCAAGAAACAGGGACCTATAATTCACCCCTCCACTTT. The V call is TRBV14, the J call TRBJ1-6, with D perhaps matching TRBD1 (6 bases). Germline CDR1 reads SGHDN; CDR2 reads FVKESK. The CDR3 spans 16 residues. Trimming left V 0 bases short and J 2 bases short, with 8 bases between.

DNA of the CDR3: TGTGCCAGCAGTGAAATAGCGGGGGCAAGCACAGATACGCAGTATTTT. This codes for CASSEIAGASTDTQYF. V and J are TRBV6-1 and TRBJ2-3; TRBD2 matches at 9 bases. V was pared by 2 bases and J by 0 bases, with 3 bases of the junction left unmatched. There are 16 residues in the CDR3. The germline CDR1 and CDR2 sequences are MNHNS and SASEGT.

The chain links TRBV10-2 to TRBJ2-5; perhaps TRBD2 as D (6 bases). The germline gives CDR1 WSHSY, CDR2 SAAADI. V shed 4 bases and J shed 6 bases, with 15 bases lying between them. The CDR3 totals 14 residues. The CDR3 nucleotides read TGCGCCAGCAGTGCTACGGGAGTCGAAAAGACCCAGTACTTC. This codes for CASSATGVEKTQYF.

The chain uses TRBV21-1 and TRBJ2-7; TRBD1 is taken as the D call from the table, unchecked against the DNA. TRBV21-1 is given as a pseudogene. This CDR3 is 15 amino acids long. The chain's CDR3 is CASSSRTGSSYEQYV. In DNA form, the CDR3 reads TGTGCCAGCAGCTCGCGGACAGGGAGCTCCTACGAGCAGTACGTC.

The chain combines TRBV29-1 with TRBJ1-2; D is ambiguous. From germline, CDR1 is SQVTM and CDR2 ANQGSEA. CDR3 length equals 13 residues. V lost 0 bases and J 4 bases, leaving 9 bases between the germline ends. This CDR3 reads CSVEDRRPYGYTF. As DNA, the CDR3 is TGCAGCGTTGAAGATCGTCGTCCCTATGGCTACACCTTC.

This chain connects TRBV6-1 to TRBJ1-2, with 8 nucleotides matching TRBD1. Looked up from germline, CDR1 is MNHNS and CDR2 is SASEGT. The CDR3 contains 13 residues. V gave up 5 bases and J gave up 4 bases; unmatched junction bases: 3. CDR3 amino acids: CASSRQGSYGYTF. CDR3 sequence (DNA): TGTGCCAGCAGTAGACAGGGGAGCTATGGCTACACCTTC.

The chain combines TRBV19 with TRBJ1-1; unclear D gene. Germline V gene lookup returns CDR1 LNHDA and CDR2 SQIVND (reference sequence). Trimming took 3 bases from V and 4 from J, leaving 12 bases between them. The CDR3 runs 14 residues. Written as DNA, the CDR3 is TGTGCCAGTAGTATCGGGGTTAGCGGCACTGAAGCTTTCTTT. Amino acids: CASSIGVSGTEAFF. Full variable domain (outside the CDR3, taken from reference TRBV19 and TRBJ1-1): DGGITQSPKYLFRKEGQNVTLSCEQNLNHDAMYWYRQDPGQGLRLIYYSQIVNDFQKGDIAEGYSVSREKKESFPLTVTSAQKNPTAFYLCASSIGVSGTEAFFGQGTRLTVV.